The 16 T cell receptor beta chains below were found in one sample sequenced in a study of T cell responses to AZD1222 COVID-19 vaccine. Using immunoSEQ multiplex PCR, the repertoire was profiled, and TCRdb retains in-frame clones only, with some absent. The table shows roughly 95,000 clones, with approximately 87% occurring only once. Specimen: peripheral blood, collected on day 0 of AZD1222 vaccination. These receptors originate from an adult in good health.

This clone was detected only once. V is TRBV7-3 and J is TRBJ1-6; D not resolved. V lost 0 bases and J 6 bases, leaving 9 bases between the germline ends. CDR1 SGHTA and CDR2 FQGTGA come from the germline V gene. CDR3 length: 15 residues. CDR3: CASSLTPGSNSPLHF. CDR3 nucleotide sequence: TGTGCCAGCAGCTTAACTCCGGGGTCTAATTCACCCCTCCACTTT.

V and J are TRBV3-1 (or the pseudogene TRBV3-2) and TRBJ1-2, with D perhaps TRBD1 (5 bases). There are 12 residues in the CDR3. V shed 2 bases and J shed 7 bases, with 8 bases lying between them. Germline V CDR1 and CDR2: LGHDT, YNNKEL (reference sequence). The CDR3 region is CASSQQGGGYTF. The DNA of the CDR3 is TGTGCCAGCAGCCAACAGGGAGGTGGCTACACCTTC.

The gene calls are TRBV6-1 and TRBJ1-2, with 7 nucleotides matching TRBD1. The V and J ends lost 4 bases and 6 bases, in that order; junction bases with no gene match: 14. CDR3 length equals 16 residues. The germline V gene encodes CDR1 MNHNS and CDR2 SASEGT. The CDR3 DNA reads TGTGCCAGCAGTGCGCCGACAGGGAGGACGTGGAATGGCTACACCTTC. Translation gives CASSAPTGRTWNGYTF.

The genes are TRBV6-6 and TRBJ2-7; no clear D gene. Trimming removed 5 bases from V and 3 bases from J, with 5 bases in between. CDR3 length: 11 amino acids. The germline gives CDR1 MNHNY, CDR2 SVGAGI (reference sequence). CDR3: CASSKDYEQYF. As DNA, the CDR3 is TGTGCCAGCAGTAAGGACTACGAGCAGTACTTC.

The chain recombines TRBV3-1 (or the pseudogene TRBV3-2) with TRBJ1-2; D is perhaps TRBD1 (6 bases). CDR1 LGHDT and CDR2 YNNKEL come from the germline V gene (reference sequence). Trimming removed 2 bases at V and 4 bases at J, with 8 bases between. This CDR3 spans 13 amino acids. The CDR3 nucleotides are TGTGCCAGCAGCCAACAGGGGTCCTATGGCTACACCTTC. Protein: CASSQQGSYGYTF.

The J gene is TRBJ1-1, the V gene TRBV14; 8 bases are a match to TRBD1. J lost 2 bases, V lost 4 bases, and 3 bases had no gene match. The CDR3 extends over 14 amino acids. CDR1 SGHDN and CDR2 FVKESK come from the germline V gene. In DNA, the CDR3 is TGTGCCAGCAGCCCAGGGGGCGGAAACACTGAAGCTTTCTTT. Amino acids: CASSPGGGNTEAFF. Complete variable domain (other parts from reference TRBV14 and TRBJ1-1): EAGVTQFPSHSVIEKGQTVTLRCDPISGHDNLYWYRRVMGKEIKFLLHFVKESKQDESGMPNNRFLAERTGGTYSTLKVQPAELEDSGVYFCASSPGGGNTEAFFGQGTRLTVV.

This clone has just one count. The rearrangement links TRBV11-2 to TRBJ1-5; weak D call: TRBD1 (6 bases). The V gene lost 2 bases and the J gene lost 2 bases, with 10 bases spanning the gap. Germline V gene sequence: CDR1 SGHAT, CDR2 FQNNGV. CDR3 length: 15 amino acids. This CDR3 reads CASSLSGARNQPQHF. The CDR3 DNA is TGTGCCAGCAGCTTATCAGGGGCCCGCAATCAGCCCCAGCATTTT.

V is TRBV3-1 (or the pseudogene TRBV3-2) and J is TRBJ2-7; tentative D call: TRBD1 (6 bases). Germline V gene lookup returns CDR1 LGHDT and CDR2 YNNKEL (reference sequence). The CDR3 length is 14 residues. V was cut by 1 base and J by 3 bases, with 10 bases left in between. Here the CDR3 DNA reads TGTGCCAGCAGCCAAGGGTCAGGGGTCTACGAGCAGTACTTC. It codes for CASSQGSGVYEQYF.

In DNA form, the CDR3 reads TGTGCCAGCAGCCTTACGGGACAGACTAACTATGGCTACACCTTC. This codes for CASSLTGQTNYGYTF. The chain recombines TRBV2 with TRBJ1-2; 7 nucleotides line up with TRBD1. Germline V gene data show CDR1 as SNHLY and CDR2 as FYNNEI. CDR3 length equals 15 residues. V trimming: 6 bases; J trimming: 0 bases; junction bases outside the gene matches: 7.

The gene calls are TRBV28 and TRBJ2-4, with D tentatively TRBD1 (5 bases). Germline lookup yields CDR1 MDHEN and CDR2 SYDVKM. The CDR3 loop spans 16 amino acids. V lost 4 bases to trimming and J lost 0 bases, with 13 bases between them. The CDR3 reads CASSSPTELAKNIQYF. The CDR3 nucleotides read TGTGCCAGCAGTTCCCCGACAGAGCTAGCCAAAAACATTCAGTACTTC.

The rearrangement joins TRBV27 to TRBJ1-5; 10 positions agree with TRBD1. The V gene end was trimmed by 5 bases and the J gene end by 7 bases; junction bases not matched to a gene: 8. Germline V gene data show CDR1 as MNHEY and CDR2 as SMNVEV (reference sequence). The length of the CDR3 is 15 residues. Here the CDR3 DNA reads TGTGCCAGCAGTCGGGACAGGGGAATTGGGCAGCCCCAGCATTTT. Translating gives CASSRDRGIGQPQHF.

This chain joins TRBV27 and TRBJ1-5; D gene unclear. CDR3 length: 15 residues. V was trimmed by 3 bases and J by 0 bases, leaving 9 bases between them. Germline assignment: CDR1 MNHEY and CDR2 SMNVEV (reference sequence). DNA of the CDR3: TGTGCCAGCAGTTTTTTACCTTTTAGCAATCAGCCCCAGCATTTT. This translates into CASSFLPFSNQPQHF.

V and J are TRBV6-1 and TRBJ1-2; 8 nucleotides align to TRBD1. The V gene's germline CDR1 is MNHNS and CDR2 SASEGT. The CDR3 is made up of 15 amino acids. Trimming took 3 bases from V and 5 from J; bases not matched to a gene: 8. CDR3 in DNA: TGTGCCAGCAGTGATCGACCCAGGGGGCTGTATGGCTACACCTTC. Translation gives CASSDRPRGLYGYTF.

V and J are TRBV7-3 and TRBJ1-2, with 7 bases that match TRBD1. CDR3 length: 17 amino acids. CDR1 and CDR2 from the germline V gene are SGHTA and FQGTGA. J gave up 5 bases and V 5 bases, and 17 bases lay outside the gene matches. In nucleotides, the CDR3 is TGTGCCAGCAGCCCCTGGGACAGACGAAAAGAAGAGTATGGCTACACCTTC. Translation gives CASSPWDRRKEEYGYTF.

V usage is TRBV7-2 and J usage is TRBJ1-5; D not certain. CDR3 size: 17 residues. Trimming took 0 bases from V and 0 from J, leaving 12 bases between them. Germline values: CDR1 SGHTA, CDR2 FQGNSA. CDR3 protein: CASSLAVGAISNQPQHF. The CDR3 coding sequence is TGTGCCAGCAGCTTAGCTGTCGGCGCTATTAGCAATCAGCCCCAGCATTTT.

CDR3 amino acids: CASSQGLLSSYNEQFF. The CDR3 DNA follows: TGCGCCAGCAGCCAGGGACTCCTGAGCTCCTACAATGAGCAGTTCTTC. This chain links TRBV4-1 with TRBJ2-1; perhaps TRBD2 as D (6 bases). V dropped 3 bases and J dropped 0 bases, with 12 bases sitting between them. Per the germline V gene, CDR1 is MGHRA and CDR2 is YSYEKL. This CDR3 contains 16 residues.